A single sample gave rise to the 30 T cell receptor beta chains below, sequenced in a study of beta chain features in type 1 diabetes. The sequenced template was cDNA made from the entire isolated RNA. TCRdb keeps only in-frame clones here, not all; method: immunoSEQ multiplex PCR. The sample shows tens of thousands of clones, around a third of them seen only once. What was sequenced was stem cell memory CD4+ T cells from blood. Receptor source: a woman aged 18-29 years in good health.

V usage is TRBV5-8 and J usage is TRBJ2-7; 7 positions agree with TRBD1. Looked up from germline, CDR1 is SGHTS and CDR2 is YDEGEE. CDR3 length equals 14 residues. J was trimmed by 2 bases and V by 2 bases; bases with no gene match: 4. Written as DNA, the CDR3 is TGTGCCAGCAGCTTATACAGGGGAACCTACGAGCAGTACTTC. Its protein product is CASSLYRGTYEQYF.

This chain uses TRBV7-3 with TRBJ1-1; 7 bases align to TRBD1. CDR1 is SGHTA and CDR2 is FQGTGA in the germline V gene. CDR3 length: 17 residues. Losses at the gene ends were 0 bases for V and 6 bases for J; bases not matched to a gene: 13. The CDR3 protein is CASSLTFRGQWIAEAFF. The CDR3 nucleotides are TGTGCCAGCAGCTTAACGTTTAGGGGACAGTGGATCGCTGAAGCTTTCTTT.

The CDR3 loop reads CSVGEGISYGYTF. The CDR3 DNA reads as TGCAGCGTTGGGGAGGGGATAAGCTATGGCTACACCTTC. The chain joins TRBV29-1 to TRBJ1-2; D perhaps matches TRBD1 (5 bases). Germline CDR1 is SQVTM and CDR2 is ANQGSEA. This CDR3 comprises 13 residues. V was clipped by 4 bases and J by 4 bases, with 13 bases between them. Combining the CDR3 with reference TRBV29-1 and TRBJ1-2 gives the whole variable domain SAVISQKPSRDICQRGTSLTIQCQVDSQVTMMFWYRQQPGQSLTLIATANQGSEATYESGFVIDKFPISRPNLTFSTLTVSNMSPEDSSIYLCSVGEGISYGYTFGSGTRLTVV.

CDR3 sequence: CASSARTGPYEQYF. Written as DNA, the CDR3 is TGTGCCAGCAGCGCAAGGACAGGGCCCTACGAGCAGTACTTC. The J gene is TRBJ2-7, the V gene TRBV7-6, with 8 positions matching TRBD1. With V trimmed by 5 bases and J by 2 bases, 5 bases remained unmatched. Germline-derived CDR1 and CDR2 are SGHVS and FNYEAQ. This CDR3 comprises 14 residues.

The CDR3 bases are TGTGCCAGCAGCCCTAGCGGGGGGACTTACAATGAGCAGTTCTTC. This codes for CASSPSGGTYNEQFF. The gene calls are TRBV11-1 and TRBJ2-1, with 11 bases aligning to TRBD2. Germline CDR1 is SGHAT and CDR2 is FQDESV (reference sequence). The V and J ends lost 5 bases and 4 bases, in that order; junction bases with no gene match: 4. The CDR3 has 15 amino acids.

V and J are TRBV6-6 and TRBJ2-1; 9 bases agree with TRBD2. This CDR3 is 15 amino acids long. From germline, CDR1 is MNHNY and CDR2 SVGAGI (reference sequence). J lost 6 bases, V lost 6 bases, and 9 bases had no gene match. DNA of the CDR3: TGTGCCAGCAGCCTGGGGGCTAGCGGGATCAATGAGCAGTTCTTC. Encoded protein: CASSLGASGINEQFF.

This clone has only a few counts. This chain uses TRBV5-1 with TRBJ2-5, with D tentatively TRBD1 (5 bases). The CDR3 consists of 13 residues. Germline CDR1 is SGHRS and CDR2 is YFSETQ. Trimming shortened V by 6 bases and J by 4 bases, and 13 bases separated the two germline ends. The CDR3 region is CASNKGEGETQYF. In DNA, the CDR3 is TGCGCCAGCAATAAAGGGGAAGGAGAGACCCAGTACTTC. The full variable domain, with the rest looked up from reference TRBV5-1 and TRBJ2-5, is KAGVTQTPRYLIKTRGQQVTLSCSPISGHRSVSWYQQTPGQGLQFLFEYFSETQRNKGNFPGRFSGRQFSNSRSEMNVSTLELGDSALYLCASNKGEGETQYFGPGTRLLVL.

V and J are TRBV4-3 and TRBJ2-2; D gene ambiguous. From germline, CDR1 is LGHNA and CDR2 YSLEER. The CDR3 loop spans 15 amino acids. V was clipped by 3 bases and J by 2 bases, with 10 bases between them. The CDR3 is CASSHPPPNTGELFF. The CDR3 region has the DNA TGCGCCAGCAGCCACCCCCCCCCTAACACCGGGGAGCTGTTTTTT.

This chain connects TRBV5-6 to TRBJ2-7, with D tentatively TRBD2 (5 bases). The V end was cut by 5 bases, the J end by 1 base, with 16 bases between. CDR3 length: 15 residues. CDR1 is SGHDT, CDR2 YYEEEE, per germline. The CDR3 DNA reads TGTGCCAGCAGTCGAACACTAGTGAGATCCTACGAGCAGTACTTC. Its protein product is CASSRTLVRSYEQYF.

With respect to this clone: This same CDR3 is encoded by further DNA sequences in the sample. The chain combines TRBV7-2 with TRBJ1-4; possibly TRBD1 for D (5 bases). CDR1 and CDR2 from the germline V gene are SGHTA and FQGNSA. The CDR3 is 14 amino acids. Trimming stripped 5 bases from V and 5 bases from J, with 12 bases between. CDR3 sequence (DNA): TGTGCCAGCAGCCCGGGCCAGGGAAATGAAAAACTGTTTTTT. This sequence encodes CASSPGQGNEKLFF.

The CDR3 loop reads CASSPGQGANYGYTF. Written as DNA, the CDR3 is TGCGCCAGCAGCCCCGGACAGGGGGCCAACTATGGCTACACCTTC. The V call is TRBV4-1, the J call TRBJ1-2, with 11 bases aligning to TRBD1. Germline values: CDR1 MGHRA, CDR2 YSYEKL. With V trimmed by 4 bases and J by 2 bases, 3 bases remained unmatched. The CDR3 is 15 residues long.

This clone was recorded a few times. This chain joins TRBV14 and TRBJ2-2, with 7 positions matching TRBD1. J gave up 7 bases and V 4 bases, and 9 bases lay outside the gene matches. Germline CDR1 reads SGHDN; CDR2 reads FVKESK. This CDR3 has 15 residues. Here the CDR3 reads CASSPQTGAGGELFF. The DNA for the CDR3 is TGTGCCAGCAGCCCTCAAACAGGGGCCGGCGGGGAGCTGTTTTTT.

This clone was counted between two and nine times. This chain connects TRBV6-1 to TRBJ2-7; 8 bases are shared with TRBD2. V lost 2 bases to trimming and J lost 4 bases; unmatched junction nucleotides: 7. This CDR3 is built from 15 residues. Germline CDR1 MNHNS, CDR2 SASEGT. The CDR3, as DNA: TGTGCCAGCAGTGAACTGGTAGCGGGGTTATACGAGCAGTACTTC. Translating gives CASSELVAGLYEQYF.

This clone was counted between two and nine times. V usage is TRBV9 and J usage is TRBJ2-7, with 9 nucleotides matching TRBD1. The CDR3 covers 16 residues. After removal of 0 bases from V and 4 bases from J, the junction contained 8 bases not matched to a gene. Germline V gene data show CDR1 as SGDLS and CDR2 as YYNGEE. The CDR3 here is CASSVEGDRALYEQYF. Here the CDR3 DNA reads TGTGCCAGCAGCGTAGAGGGGGACAGGGCACTTTACGAGCAGTACTTC.

This clone occurred a few times. V and J are TRBV29-1 and TRBJ1-2; D not resolved. The CDR3 contains 12 residues. Trimming took off 4 bases at V and 6 bases at J, with 12 bases between the two ends. From germline, CDR1 is SQVTM and CDR2 ANQGSEA. CDR3 bases: TGCAGCGTTGCCGACTCCATAGATGGCTACACCTTC. Encoded protein: CSVADSIDGYTF.

This clone was found a few times. The V call is TRBV6-5, the J call TRBJ2-5, with 8 nucleotides matching TRBD1. The CDR3 length is 15 residues. Germline CDR1 and CDR2: MNHEY and SVGAGI. V was clipped by 4 bases and J by 5 bases; unmatched bases: 9. Written as DNA, the CDR3 is TGTGCCAGCAGTTCCCCGTCCCACAGGGGGGAGACCCAGTACTTC. Protein: CASSSPSHRGETQYF.

The gene calls are TRBV5-8 and TRBJ1-1, with D perhaps matching TRBD1 (5 bases). Trimming shortened V by 4 bases and J by 1 base, and 8 bases separated the two germline ends. The germline gives CDR1 SGHTS, CDR2 YDEGEE. This CDR3 has 13 residues. The CDR3 is CASSLTANTEAFF. The DNA of the CDR3 is TGTGCCAGCAGCCTGACAGCGAACACTGAAGCTTTCTTT.

The V call is TRBV25-1, the J call TRBJ2-3, with D possibly TRBD1 on 6 matching bases. CDR1 is MGHDK, CDR2 SYGVNS, per germline. The V end lost 3 bases, the J end lost 6 bases, and 16 bases lay between the germline ends. The CDR3 sequence is 15 residues long. The CDR3 is CASSDTGFLRDTQYF. For the CDR3, the DNA is TGTGCCAGCAGTGATACAGGGTTTCTAAGGGATACGCAGTATTTT.

The J gene is TRBJ2-4, the V gene TRBV7-2; tentative D call: TRBD1 (6 bases). The CDR3 covers 15 residues. Germline CDR1 reads SGHTA; CDR2 reads FQGNSA. V lost 3 bases, J lost 0 bases, and 9 bases lay in between. CDR3 nucleotides: TGTGCCAGCAGCTTGGACAGACTAGCCAAAAACATTCAGTACTTC. It translates to CASSLDRLAKNIQYF.

The J gene is TRBJ1-1, the V gene TRBV6-1; 7 positions match TRBD1. The V segment lost 5 bases and the J segment 4 bases; nucleotides outside the gene matches: 7. Germline values: CDR1 MNHNS, CDR2 SASEGT. This CDR3 has 14 amino acids. CDR3: CASSSQTGVTEAFF. Here the CDR3 DNA reads TGTGCCAGCAGTAGCCAAACAGGGGTCACTGAAGCTTTCTTT.

The rearrangement links TRBV4-1 to TRBJ2-1, with D tentatively TRBD1 (5 bases). Germline CDR1 reads MGHRA; CDR2 reads YSYEKL. The V and J ends lost 3 bases and 6 bases respectively, with 15 bases between them. The CDR3 consists of 15 residues. The CDR3 is CASSHARAQGNEQFF. The CDR3 coding sequence is TGCGCCAGCAGCCATGCCAGGGCTCAGGGCAATGAGCAGTTCTTC.

The sample holds a few counts of this clone. The chain uses TRBV14 and TRBJ1-1, with 11 bases fitting TRBD1. Per germline, CDR1 SGHDN and CDR2 FVKESK. The junction had 6 bases not matched to a gene; V was cut back by 6 bases and J by 3 bases. This CDR3 has 15 amino acids. In nucleotides, the CDR3 is TGTGCCAGCAGTCCTATGGGACAGGGGGACACTGAAGCTTTCTTT. Translation gives CASSPMGQGDTEAFF.

This chain uses TRBV7-8 with TRBJ2-5; D perhaps matches TRBD1 (6 bases). Trimming shortened V by 4 bases and J by 7 bases, and 7 bases separated the two germline ends. CDR1 SGHVS and CDR2 FQNEAQ come from the germline V gene. The CDR3 spans 11 residues. CDR3 bases: TGTGCCAGCAGCTCAGGGGCGACCCAGTACTTC. Its protein is CASSSGATQYF.

This clone was counted between two and nine times. Other nucleotide sequences in the sample specify the same CDR3. The chain recombines TRBV5-1 with TRBJ2-1; 9 positions agree with TRBD2. The CDR3 covers 15 residues. Unmatched junction bases numbered 10, after V lost 5 bases and J lost 7 bases. The germline CDR1 and CDR2 sequences are SGHRS and YFSETQ. The CDR3 sequence is CASSHLAGMGNEQFF. The CDR3 nucleotides read TGCGCCAGCAGTCACCTAGCGGGGATGGGGAATGAGCAGTTCTTC. Looking up the rest from reference TRBV5-1 and TRBJ2-1 gives the full variable domain: KAGVTQTPRYLIKTRGQQVTLSCSPISGHRSVSWYQQTPGQGLQFLFEYFSETQRNKGNFPGRFSGRQFSNSRSEMNVSTLELGDSALYLCASSHLAGMGNEQFFGPGTRLTVL.

The chain carries TRBV5-4 and TRBJ2-6; 10 bases fit TRBD2. Germline V gene sequence: CDR1 SGHNT, CDR2 YYREEE (reference sequence). Trimming took 4 bases from V and 0 from J; bases not matched to a gene: 7. This CDR3 has 18 amino acids. CDR3 sequence reads: CASSRTSGVDSGANVLTF. For the CDR3, the DNA is TGTGCCAGCAGCAGAACTAGCGGGGTTGACTCTGGGGCCAACGTCCTGACTTTC.

V is TRBV25-1 and J is TRBJ1-4; 8 bases map to TRBD1. Per the germline V gene, CDR1 is MGHDK and CDR2 is SYGVNS. CDR3 length equals 14 residues. The junction had 8 bases not matched to a gene; V was cut back by 6 bases and J by 8 bases. The CDR3 spells CASREQGVREKLFF. The CDR3 DNA is TGTGCCAGCAGAGAACAGGGGGTCAGGGAAAAACTGTTTTTT.

The chain joins TRBV18 to TRBJ1-3; 8 bases map to TRBD1. Trimming cost V 3 bases and J 3 bases; bases outside gene matches: 7. Germline loops: CDR1 KGHSH, CDR2 LQKENI. This CDR3 spans 16 amino acids. This CDR3 reads CASSPVRGQSGNTIYF. As DNA, the CDR3 is TGTGCCAGCTCACCGGTCAGGGGGCAAAGTGGAAACACCATATATTTT. The complete variable domain, with remaining parts taken from reference TRBV18 and TRBJ1-3, reads NAGVMQNPRHLVRRRGQEARLRCSPMKGHSHVYWYRQLPEEGLKFMVYLQKENIIDESGMPKERFSAEFPKEGPSILRIQQVVRGDSAAYFCASSPVRGQSGNTIYFGEGSWLTVV.

A few counts support this clone. The chain uses TRBV30 and TRBJ2-3; 7 positions agree with TRBD1. There are 13 residues in the CDR3. The V and J ends lost 3 bases and 2 bases, in that order; junction bases with no gene match: 2. Germline loops: CDR1 GTSNPN, CDR2 SVGIG (reference sequence). The CDR3 here is CAWRGGSTDTQYF. In nucleotides, the CDR3 is TGTGCCTGGAGAGGGGGCTCCACAGATACGCAGTATTTT.

The chain couples TRBV7-9 to TRBJ2-1, with 8 positions matching TRBD1. Germline loops: CDR1 SEHNR, CDR2 FQNEAQ (reference sequence). V shed 5 bases and J 0 bases; nucleotides not matched to a gene: 0. The CDR3 consists of 14 residues. The CDR3 reads CASSDRGSYNEQFF. For the CDR3, the DNA is TGTGCCAGCAGCGACAGGGGCTCCTACAATGAGCAGTTCTTC. Full variable domain (outside the CDR3, taken from reference TRBV7-9 and TRBJ2-1): DTGVSQNPRHKITKRGQNVTFRCDPISEHNRLYWYRQTLGQGPEFLTYFQNEAQLEKSRLLSDRFSAERPKGSFSTLEIQRTEQGDSAMYLCASSDRGSYNEQFFGPGTRLTVL.

This clone appeared a few times. V and J are TRBV4-1 and TRBJ2-1, with 9 bases lining up with TRBD1. The germline CDR1 and CDR2 sequences are MGHRA and YSYEKL. Germline trimming cut 2 bases from V and 9 bases from J; bases unmatched to any gene: 8. CDR3 length: 15 residues. The CDR3 region has the DNA TGCGCCAGCAGCCAAAGGGACAGGGCTTTCGGTGAGCAGTTCTTC. Translating gives CASSQRDRAFGEQFF.